This record looks at one TCR beta chain sequence and its context. Its antigen is not known. This specimen belongs to a study of cytomegalovirus exposure and HLA in healthy donors. Study results and limitations: Clusters of TCRs from the first cohort tended to co-occur in the approximately 120 validation repertoires (as a later analysis found). The classifier was said to identify cytomegalovirus status with high specificity and sensitivity. The majority of TCR sequences were rare, yet some public TCRs appeared in many donors. The study designated 150 to 200 TCR beta chains cytomegalovirus-associated.

Data came from immunoSEQ multiplex PCR; TCRdb stores just in-frame clones and leaves some out. The sample yields about 89,000 clones, approximately 84% seen once. The trim removed 6 bases at V and 2 bases at J, leaving 8 bases unmatched. The germline V gene encodes CDR1 MDHEN and CDR2 SYDVKM. CDR3 length: 15 residues. The clonotype was recovered from a woman under 30 in good health and CMV-seropositive. Sequencing was done on a sample of PBMCs. J is TRBJ2-5 and V is TRBV28, with TRBD2 matching over 8 bases. Written as DNA, the CDR3 is TGTGCCAGCAGCCGAGGGACTAGTGTACAAGAGACCCAGTACTTC. Protein: CASSRGTSVQETQYF.